This TCR beta chain was documented in a study of tissue T cells after allogeneic stem cell transplantation. As for time point: mouse harvest day 7 after allogeneic transplant. The graft held 10^6 splenic CD5+ T cells and 10^7 T-cell-depleted bone marrow cells. B6 (H2b) cells into BALB/c (H2d) mice; tissues taken at day 7 or 14. Clones were sequenced by immunoSEQ multiplex PCR, and TCRdb holds only the in-frame ones, with some missing. The table records several thousand clones, less than 55% of them present only once. Germline CDR1 is SGHDT and CDR2 is FRDEAV. There are 14 residues in the CDR3. J lost 3 bases, V lost 6 bases, and 5 bases had no gene match. As to this clone: Each gene name is a mouse one. The CDR3 end is not reached by the read, which stops 1 residue before it; the germline J gene fills it in.

The receptor was isolated from a female BALB/c mouse given C57BL/6 T cells with graft-versus-host disease after an allogeneic hematopoietic cell transplant. The genes are TRBV14 and TRBJ1-1; 10 nucleotides match TRBD1. Sequenced input: skin. The CDR3 DNA, read in part, is TGTGCCAGCACCTGGACAGGGGGGCACACAGAAGTCTTC. This gives the protein CASTWTGGHTEVF. The whole CDR3 sequence is CASTWTGGHTEVFF.